The 24 T cell receptor beta chains below come from one sample, sequenced in a study of T cell responses to AZD1222 COVID-19 vaccine. Sequencing used immunoSEQ multiplex PCR; TCRdb keeps in-frame clones, though not all of them. The sample has approximately 150,000 clones; about 82% are singletons. Sample: peripheral blood, taken 28 days after the second AZD1222 dose. These receptors originate from an adult who received the AZD1222 COVID-19 vaccine.

J is TRBJ2-5 and V is TRBV28, with D unclear. CDR1 is MDHEN, CDR2 SYDVKM, per germline. The CDR3 totals 11 residues. V gave up 6 bases and J gave up 7 bases, with 9 bases separating them. CDR3 DNA: TGTGCCAGCAGCCACGGTTTGACCCAGTACTTC. It yields the protein CASSHGLTQYF.

This rearrangement joins TRBV6-1 to TRBJ2-1, with 11 bases aligning to TRBD2. V lost 4 bases, J lost 4 bases, and 9 bases stayed unmatched. This CDR3 is 17 amino acids long. The germline CDR1 and CDR2 sequences are MNHNS and SASEGT. The CDR3 loop reads CASSVDIAGGLYNEQFF. In nucleotides, the CDR3 is TGTGCCAGCAGTGTTGATATAGCGGGAGGGCTATACAATGAGCAGTTCTTC.

The chain carries TRBV7-9 and TRBJ2-1; no clear D. This CDR3 region has 13 residues. Germline CDR1 is SEHNR and CDR2 is FQNEAQ (reference sequence). The V end was cut by 3 bases, the J end by 6 bases, with 9 bases between. CDR3 sequence (DNA): TGTGCCAGCAGCTTGGGTAGTGCCAATGAGCAGTTCTTC. This codes for CASSLGSANEQFF.

The genes are TRBV27 and TRBJ2-7; D is ambiguous. V dropped 0 bases and J dropped 5 bases, with 14 bases sitting between them. Germline lookup yields CDR1 MNHEY and CDR2 SMNVEV (reference sequence). CDR3 length equals 15 residues. The CDR3 bases are TGTGCCAGCAGTTTATCGGGAAATGAGTGGAACGAGCAGTACTTC. Encoded protein: CASSLSGNEWNEQYF.

The V and J genes are TRBV7-8 and TRBJ1-1; D is perhaps TRBD1 (5 bases). Germline-derived CDR1 and CDR2 are SGHVS and FQNEAQ. The CDR3 loop spans 16 amino acids. Trimming left V 5 bases short and J 0 bases short, with 16 bases between. The CDR3 loop reads CASSPTFQGMNTEAFF. The CDR3 bases are TGTGCCAGCAGCCCCACCTTCCAGGGAATGAACACTGAAGCTTTCTTT.

The J gene is TRBJ2-6, the V gene TRBV2; possibly TRBD2 for D (5 bases). The V end was cut by 6 bases, the J end by 1 base, with 10 bases between. This CDR3 comprises 15 residues. Per germline, CDR1 SNHLY and CDR2 FYNNEI. The CDR3, as DNA: TGTGCCAGCAGCGCGACGGGGTCTGGGGCCAACGTCCTGACTTTC. It is translated as CASSATGSGANVLTF.

The CDR3 DNA reads as TGTGCCATCCAGACTAGCGGGGGGGCTCCCTCCTACGAGCAGTACTTC. It translates to CAIQTSGGAPSYEQYF. The chain couples TRBV10-3 to TRBJ2-7; 14 bases fit TRBD2. CDR1 ENHRY and CDR2 SYGVKD come from the germline V gene. The ends lost 8 bases at V and 0 bases at J; junction bases unmatched: 6. The CDR3 totals 16 residues.

This clone has only one observation. The gene calls are TRBV3-1 (or the pseudogene TRBV3-2) and TRBJ2-3; 9 nucleotides match TRBD2. The V and J ends lost 0 bases and 0 bases, in that order; junction bases with no gene match: 7. This CDR3 has 18 amino acids. Germline V CDR1 and CDR2: LGHDT, YNNKEL (reference sequence). CDR3 in amino acids: CASSQDPWTSDSTDTQYF. CDR3 in DNA: TGTGCCAGCAGCCAAGATCCCTGGACTAGCGATAGCACAGATACGCAGTATTTT.

This sequence joins TRBV29-1 and TRBJ2-7; 13 positions match TRBD2. Germline CDR1 reads SQVTM; CDR2 reads ANQGSEA. V lost 5 bases and J lost 2; bases outside the gene matches: 3. The CDR3 is 14 residues long. CDR3 region: CSVRLAGGPYEQYF. CDR3 in DNA: TGCAGCGTTCGACTAGCGGGAGGCCCCTACGAGCAGTACTTC.

The rearrangement links TRBV18 to TRBJ1-2, with TRBD1 as a possible D gene (5 bases). Germline V gives CDR1 KGHSH, CDR2 LQKENI. Trimming took off 11 bases at V and 2 bases at J, with 24 bases between the two ends. The CDR3 is 16 residues long. CDR3: CADTPGPGTVNYGYTF. The CDR3 DNA reads TGTGCCGACACCCCGGGGCCAGGGACGGTCAACTATGGCTACACCTTC.

This chain uses TRBV18 with TRBJ1-6, with 7 positions matching TRBD1. Trimming cost V 3 bases and J 2 bases; bases outside gene matches: 10. Germline V lookup: CDR1 KGHSH, CDR2 LQKENI. The CDR3 totals 18 residues. CDR3 nucleotides: TGTGCCAGCTCACCTCGTGACACCACAGGGGCCTATAATTCACCCCTCCACTTT. Its protein is CASSPRDTTGAYNSPLHF.

The chain carries TRBV7-2 and TRBJ1-5; a weak D match, TRBD1 (5 bases). Per germline, CDR1 SGHTA and CDR2 FQGNSA. V lost 4 bases and J 1 base, leaving 11 bases between the germline ends. This CDR3 is 15 amino acids long. The CDR3 here is CASSWGRGSNQPQHF. The CDR3 DNA is TGTGCCAGCAGCTGGGGGAGGGGAAGCAATCAGCCCCAGCATTTT.

The chain couples TRBV24-1 to TRBJ2-2; D unclear. The CDR3 totals 15 residues. Trimming took off 4 bases at V and 0 bases at J, with 8 bases between the two ends. Germline V CDR1 and CDR2: KGHDR, SFDVKD. In DNA, the CDR3 is TGTGCCACCAGTGACCCCGGGTCGAACACCGGGGAGCTGTTTTTT. It codes for CATSDPGSNTGELFF.

The genes are TRBV6-2 or TRBV6-3 and TRBJ2-7, with TRBD2 identical over 7 bases. This CDR3 region has 16 residues. The germline CDR1 and CDR2 sequences are MNHEY and SVGEGT. V lost 4 bases and J lost 0; bases outside the gene matches: 9. The CDR3 sequence: CASSFYLGGSSYEQYF. The DNA for the CDR3 is TGTGCCAGCAGTTTTTATCTCGGCGGGAGCTCCTACGAGCAGTACTTC.

The rearrangement links TRBV9 to TRBJ2-1; no definite D call. With 0 bases removed from V and 5 bases from J, the gap between germline ends came to 12 bases. The germline V gene encodes CDR1 SGDLS and CDR2 YYNGEE. CDR3 size: 15 residues. The CDR3 loop is CASSVAPTGNNEQFF. Written as DNA, the CDR3 is TGTGCCAGCAGCGTAGCACCTACTGGCAACAATGAGCAGTTCTTC.

The rearrangement links TRBV3-1 (or the pseudogene TRBV3-2) to TRBJ2-1, with D perhaps matching TRBD2 (6 bases). Germline loops: CDR1 LGHDT, CDR2 YNNKEL (reference sequence). The CDR3 contains 14 residues. Trimming took off 0 bases at V and 7 bases at J, with 10 bases between the two ends. CDR3 nucleotides: TGTGCCAGCAGCCAAGACCTAGCGAGGAATGAGCAGTTCTTC. Its protein product is CASSQDLARNEQFF.

The chain employs TRBV5-1 and TRBJ2-7; 14 nucleotides line up with TRBD2. This CDR3 has 16 amino acids. Germline V gives CDR1 SGHRS, CDR2 YFSETQ. V lost 4 bases and J lost 5; bases outside the gene matches: 8. The CDR3 protein is CASSPRLAGGRHEQYF. DNA for the CDR3: TGCGCCAGCAGCCCCCGACTAGCGGGGGGGCGTCACGAGCAGTACTTC.

The chain uses TRBV28 and TRBJ1-6; D is unclear. Germline-derived CDR1 and CDR2 are MDHEN and SYDVKM. CDR3 length: 13 residues. With 5 bases removed from V and 11 bases from J, the gap between germline ends came to 13 bases. The CDR3 reads CASSLTLIPPLHF. DNA for the CDR3: TGTGCCAGCAGTCTTACCCTAATTCCACCCCTCCACTTT.

The chain employs TRBV6-5 and TRBJ2-5; perhaps D is TRBD1 or TRBD2 (5 bases each). Germline V lookup: CDR1 MNHEY, CDR2 SVGAGI. CDR3 length: 15 amino acids. Trimming removed 6 bases from V and 4 bases from J, with 18 bases in between. The DNA for the CDR3 is TGTGCCAGCAGACCCCAAGGGGCAGGGAGAGAGACCCAGTACTTC. Amino acid sequence: CASRPQGAGRETQYF.

This chain connects TRBV4-2 to TRBJ2-7, with D maybe TRBD2 (5 bases). The ends were cut back, 0 bases at V and 0 bases at J, with 9 bases in the middle. This CDR3 spans 15 amino acids. Germline V gene lookup returns CDR1 LGHNA and CDR2 YNFKEQ. The DNA of the CDR3 is TGTGCCAGCAGCCAAGAAAGAGACTACTCCTACGAGCAGTACTTC. Its translation is CASSQERDYSYEQYF.

The rearrangement joins TRBV18 to TRBJ2-1; TRBD1 agrees at 7 bases. This CDR3 spans 14 amino acids. CDR1 KGHSH and CDR2 LQKENI come from the germline V gene. Losses at the gene ends were 3 bases for V and 6 bases for J; bases not matched to a gene: 5. CDR3 coding DNA: TGTGCCAGCTCACCTACGGGACAGAGCAATGAGCAGTTCTTC. Translating it yields CASSPTGQSNEQFF.

This chain uses TRBV2 with TRBJ1-2; TRBD1 might be the D (5 bases). The CDR3 consists of 16 residues. The V end lost 3 bases, the J end lost 4 bases, and 18 bases lay between the germline ends. Germline CDR1 is SNHLY and CDR2 is FYNNEI. The CDR3 loop reads CASSDWGRNLGYGYTF. CDR3 bases: TGTGCCAGCAGTGATTGGGGCAGGAACTTAGGCTATGGCTACACCTTC.

The V and J genes are TRBV27 and TRBJ1-5; D unresolved. The V and J ends lost 6 bases and 6 bases respectively, with 12 bases between them. This CDR3 is built from 13 residues. Germline V gene lookup returns CDR1 MNHEY and CDR2 SMNVEV (reference sequence). CDR3 DNA sequence: TGTGCCAGCAGCCCCCCGGGAGGTCAGCCCCAGCATTTT. Encoded protein: CASSPPGGQPQHF.

The rearrangement uses TRBV7-2 and TRBJ2-1; TRBD1 agrees at 7 bases. The length of the CDR3 is 15 residues. From germline, CDR1 is SGHTA and CDR2 FQGNSA. V gave up 3 bases and J gave up 9 bases; unmatched junction bases: 11. CDR3: CASSFRGQSGGEQFF. CDR3 DNA: TGTGCCAGCAGCTTCCGGGGACAGAGCGGTGGTGAGCAGTTCTTC.